This T cell receptor (beta chain) originates from a study of blood T cell repertoires in COVID-19. Study background: Sites across the United States, Italy and Spain contributed samples from acute and convalescent COVID-19. T cells, B-cell-depleted T cells, or PBMCs supplied cDNA or gDNA.

CDR1 and CDR2 (germline): SNHLY, FYNNEI. Trimming cost V 4 bases and J 6 bases; bases outside gene matches: 9. The CDR3 length is 16 residues. Original processing notes: Reference gene primer amplification in the assay estimated nucleated cell counts. Sequencing used immunoSEQ multiplex PCR; TCRdb keeps in-frame clones, though not all of them. The V and J calls and the clone size are those of that table, but D and trimming were determined from the DNA. The top ten clones hold about 5.3% of a sample with 50,000 or so clones, roughly 79% of them seen once. The receptor comes from a woman in her sixties or seventies with acute or convalescent COVID-19. The sample consisted of peripheral blood. The chain combines TRBV2 with TRBJ2-5, with 12 bases matching TRBD2. The CDR3 loop is CASSVGPSGGAQTQYF. The CDR3 nucleotides read TGTGCCAGCAGTGTGGGGCCTAGCGGGGGGGCCCAGACCCAGTACTTC.